This T cell receptor beta chain came from a study of cytomegalovirus exposure and HLA in healthy donors. Turning to the study itself: HLA-typed donors contributed 65 million to 95 million unique TCRs, which were held in an early data release. In terms of ancestry, the Caucasian-associated cluster contained 81% of the approximately 430 genotyped donors.

PCR primers comprised 60 Vbeta and 13 Jbeta primers. Produced via immunoSEQ multiplex PCR; TCRdb's table is partial and in-frame only. The table lists approximately 50,000 clones. Study outcomes and limitations: Later analysis demonstrated an association between a missense DCLRE1C variant and TCR beta V- and J-gene trimming. Looking again later, the authors saw that most CMV-associated TCR beta chains seemed HLA-restricted.

Comment on this clone: Its matching antigen is unknown.

Germline V CDR1 and CDR2: SGDLS, YYNGEE. This CDR3 has 15 amino acids. The sequencing sample was made of PBMCs. The TCR was taken from a woman in her forties in good health and CMV-seronegative. This chain joins TRBV9 and TRBJ2-5; 9 nucleotides align to TRBD2. The DNA end is a closer match to TRBJ2-7, so the J assignment may be wrong. The CDR3 DNA is TGTGCCAGCAGCAAAAGGAGCGGGAGGTATTACGAGCAGTACTTC. Its protein is CASSKRSGRYYEQYF.